Listed below are T cell receptor beta chains from one sample, sequenced in a study of blood T cell repertoires in COVID-19. The method was immunoSEQ multiplex PCR; TCRdb's version includes in-frame clones alone and lacks a portion of them. Among some 430,000 clones listed, less than 95% were seen once. Sequencing was performed on PBMCs or T cells enriched from blood (not recorded which). These receptors were collected from a man in his late teens or twenties who had recovered from COVID-19. Both conserved end residues are part of each CDR3. The D gene is left open where the match is weak. Only part of the rows carry a size: once, few, many, or a class if the clone is expanded.

D gene | clone size | J gene | V gene | CDR3 protein | CDR3 DNA
- | - | TRBJ2-7 | TRBV12-3/TRBV12-4 | CASSYAGRYEQYF | TGTGCCAGCAGTTACGCAGGTCGCTACGAGCAGTACTTC
- | - | TRBJ2-1 | TRBV19 | CASSTTGVTNNEQFF | TGTGCCAGTAGTACGACGGGAGTCACGAACAATGAGCAGTTCTTC
- | few | TRBJ2-7 | TRBV11-3 | CASSLMGRQYF | TGTGCCAGCAGCTTAATGGGGAGGCAGTACTTC
- | - | TRBJ1-2 | TRBV11-2 | CASSLMADSGGYTF | TGTGCCAGCAGCTTGATGGCCGATTCCGGGGGCTACACCTTC
TRBD1 | - | TRBJ1-5 | TRBV5-1 | CASSPQGAGQPQHF | TGCGCCAGCAGCCCTCAGGGGGCAGGTCAGCCCCAGCATTTT
- | - | TRBJ1-5 | TRBV10-2 | CASSERGGRSPQHF | TGCGCCAGCAGTGAGAGGGGGGGGCGATCGCCCCAGCATTTT
TRBD1 | - | TRBJ1-2 | TRBV2 | CASSPGTGVTYGYTF | TGTGCCAGCAGCCCCGGGACAGGGGTAACCTATGGCTACACCTTC
- | - | TRBJ2-6 | TRBV19 | CASTSQDRANVLTF | TGTGCCAGTACCAGCCAGGACAGGGCCAACGTCCTGACTTTC
- | - | TRBJ1-4 | TRBV24-1 | CATIEPRGYVEKLFF | TGTGCCACCATAGAACCCCGGGGGTATGTTGAAAAACTGTTTTTT
TRBD2 | - | TRBJ2-2 | TRBV5-1 | CASSLAGGIGELFF | TGCGCCAGCAGCCTAGCGGGGGGTATCGGGGAGCTGTTTTTT
TRBD1 | - | TRBJ1-5 | TRBV4-1 | CASRQDREDDQPQHF | TGCGCCAGCAGGCAAGACAGGGAAGACGATCAGCCCCAGCATTTT